A single sample is the source of the 5 T cell receptor beta chains below, sequenced in a study of T-cell memory formation after mild COVID-19. One entry per CDR3 protein, called by TCRdb with MiXCR from the 5' RACE reads. Here the sample spans approximately 560,000 distinct CDR3 sequences, about 18% being singletons. The specimen was PBMCs or a T cell subset sorted from them (not recorded which). The receptors were sampled from an adult woman who had mild COVID-19 (a few samples of this study predate the infection). Cell type and time point are not known.

J is TRBJ2-1 and V is TRBV5-1; D may correspond to TRBD1 or TRBD2 (6 bases each). The CDR3 sequence is 14 residues long. V lost 5 bases to trimming and J lost 2 bases, with 11 bases between them. The germline V gene encodes CDR1 SGHRS and CDR2 YFSETQ. CDR3 region: CASRRGEAYNEQFF. The CDR3 DNA reads as TGCGCCAGCAGGAGGGGGGAGGCCTACAATGAGCAGTTCTTC. The complete variable domain, with remaining parts taken from reference TRBV5-1 and TRBJ2-1, reads KAGVTQTPRYLIKTRGQQVTLSCSPISGHRSVSWYQQTPGQGLQFLFEYFSETQRNKGNFPGRFSGRQFSNSRSEMNVSTLELGDSALYLCASRRGEAYNEQFFGPGTRLTVL.

In this sample, this clonotype turned up a few times. The chain joins TRBV3-1 to TRBJ2-5; a possible D gene is TRBD2 (6 bases). V gave up 1 base and J gave up 5 bases, with 29 bases separating them. Per germline, CDR1 LGHDT and CDR2 YNNKEL (reference sequence). CDR3 size: 20 residues. The CDR3 DNA sequence: TGTGCCAGCAGCCAAGCTCGAGGGGCAGAGACGGAATGGAGCGGGGAGACCCAGTACTTC. This encodes CASSQARGAETEWSGETQYF.

The chain links TRBV6-5 to TRBJ2-7; tentative D call: TRBD1 (7 bases). The CDR3 runs 14 residues. Trimming removed 5 bases at V and 6 bases at J, with 17 bases between. Germline CDR1 is MNHEY and CDR2 is SVGAGI. In nucleotides, the CDR3 is TGTGCCAGCAGTCTAATCACTCAGGGGGGCGAGCAGTACTTC. Translating it yields CASSLITQGGEQYF.

The rearrangement uses TRBV5-1 and TRBJ1-3, with TRBD1 as a possible D gene (5 bases). Germline CDR1 and CDR2: SGHRS and YFSETQ. Trimming removed 4 bases from V and 4 bases from J, with 21 bases in between. The CDR3 sequence is 17 residues long. The CDR3 is CASSLTWQGSSGNTIYF. In DNA form, the CDR3 reads TGCGCCAGCAGCCTGACATGGCAGGGAAGTTCCGGAAACACCATATATTTT.

The chain couples TRBV5-8 to TRBJ2-5; TRBD1 matches 7 bases. Germline trimming cut 3 bases from V and 2 bases from J; bases unmatched to any gene: 7. The CDR3 spans 15 residues. Germline assignment: CDR1 SGHTS and CDR2 YDEGEE. CDR3 amino acids: CASSWPPGQQETQYF. CDR3 bases: TGTGCCAGCAGCTGGCCTCCGGGACAGCAAGAGACCCAGTACTTC. Supplemented by reference TRBV5-8 and TRBJ2-5, the full variable domain reads EAGVTQSPTHLIKTRGQQATLRCSPISGHTSVYWYQQALGLGLQFLLWYDEGEERNRGNFPPRFSGRQFPNYSSELNVNALELEDSALYLCASSWPPGQQETQYFGPGTRLLVL.